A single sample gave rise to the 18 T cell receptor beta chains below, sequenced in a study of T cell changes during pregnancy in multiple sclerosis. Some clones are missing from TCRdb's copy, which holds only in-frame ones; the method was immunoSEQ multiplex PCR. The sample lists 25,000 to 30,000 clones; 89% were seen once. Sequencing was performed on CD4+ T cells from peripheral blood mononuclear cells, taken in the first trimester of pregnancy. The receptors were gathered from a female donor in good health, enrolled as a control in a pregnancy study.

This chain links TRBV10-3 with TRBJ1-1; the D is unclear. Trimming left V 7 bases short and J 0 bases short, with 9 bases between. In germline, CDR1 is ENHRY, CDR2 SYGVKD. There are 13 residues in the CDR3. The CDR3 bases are TGTGCCATCATTAGGGAGCTGAACACTGAAGCTTTCTTT. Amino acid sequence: CAIIRELNTEAFF.

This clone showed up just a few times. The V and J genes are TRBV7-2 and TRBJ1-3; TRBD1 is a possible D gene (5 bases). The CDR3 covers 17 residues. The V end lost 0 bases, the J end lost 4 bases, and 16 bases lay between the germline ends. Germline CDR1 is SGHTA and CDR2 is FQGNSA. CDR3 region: CASSLAPRGNYGNTIYF. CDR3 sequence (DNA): TGTGCCAGCAGCTTAGCGCCGCGGGGCAATTACGGAAACACCATATATTTT.

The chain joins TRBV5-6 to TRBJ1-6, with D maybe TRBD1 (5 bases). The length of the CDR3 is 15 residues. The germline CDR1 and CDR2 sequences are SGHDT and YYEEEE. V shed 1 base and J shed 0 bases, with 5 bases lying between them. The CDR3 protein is CASSLRGSYNSPLHF. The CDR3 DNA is TGTGCCAGCAGCTTGAGGGGCTCCTATAATTCACCCCTCCACTTT.

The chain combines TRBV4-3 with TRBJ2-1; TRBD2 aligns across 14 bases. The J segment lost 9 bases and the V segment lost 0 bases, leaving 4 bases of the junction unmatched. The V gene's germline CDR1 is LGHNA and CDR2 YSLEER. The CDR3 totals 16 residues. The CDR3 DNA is TGCGCCAGCAGCCAAGATGGGACTAGCGGGAGAGCTGAGCAGTTCTTC. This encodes CASSQDGTSGRAEQFF.

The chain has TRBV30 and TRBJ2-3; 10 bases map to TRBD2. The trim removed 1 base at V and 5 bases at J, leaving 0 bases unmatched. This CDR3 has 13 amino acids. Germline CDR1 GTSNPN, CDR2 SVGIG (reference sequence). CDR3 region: CAWSGLAGDTQYF. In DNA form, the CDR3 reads TGTGCCTGGAGTGGACTAGCGGGAGATACGCAGTATTTT.

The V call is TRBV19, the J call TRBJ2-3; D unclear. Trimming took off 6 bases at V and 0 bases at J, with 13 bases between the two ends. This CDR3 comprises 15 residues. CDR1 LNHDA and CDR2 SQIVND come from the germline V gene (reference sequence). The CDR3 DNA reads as TGTGCCAGTAGGGGCACCTTTACTAGCACAGATACGCAGTATTTT. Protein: CASRGTFTSTDTQYF.

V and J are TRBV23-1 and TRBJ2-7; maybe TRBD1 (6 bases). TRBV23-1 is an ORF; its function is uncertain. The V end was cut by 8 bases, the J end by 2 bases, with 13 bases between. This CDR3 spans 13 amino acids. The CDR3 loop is CASHRESTYEQYF. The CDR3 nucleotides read TGCGCCAGCCACAGGGAGTCCACCTACGAGCAGTACTTC.

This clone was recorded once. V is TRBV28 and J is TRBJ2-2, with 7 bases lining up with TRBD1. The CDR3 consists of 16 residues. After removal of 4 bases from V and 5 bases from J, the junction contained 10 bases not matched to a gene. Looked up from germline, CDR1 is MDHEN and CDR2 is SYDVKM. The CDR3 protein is CASSSHGRGRTGELFF. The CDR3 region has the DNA TGTGCCAGCAGTTCCCACGGAAGGGGGCGAACCGGGGAGCTGTTTTTT.

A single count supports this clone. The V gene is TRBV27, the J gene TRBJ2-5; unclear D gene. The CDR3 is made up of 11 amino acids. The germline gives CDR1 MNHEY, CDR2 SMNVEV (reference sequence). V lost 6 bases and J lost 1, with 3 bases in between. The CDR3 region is CASRSQETQYF. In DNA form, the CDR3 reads TGTGCCAGCAGGAGCCAAGAGACCCAGTACTTC.

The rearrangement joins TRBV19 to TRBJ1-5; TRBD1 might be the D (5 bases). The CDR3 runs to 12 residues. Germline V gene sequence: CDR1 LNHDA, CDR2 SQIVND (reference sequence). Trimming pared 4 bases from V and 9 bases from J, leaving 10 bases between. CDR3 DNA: TGTGCCAGTAGTACCGGGCAGGGGCCCCAGCATTTT. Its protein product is CASSTGQGPQHF.

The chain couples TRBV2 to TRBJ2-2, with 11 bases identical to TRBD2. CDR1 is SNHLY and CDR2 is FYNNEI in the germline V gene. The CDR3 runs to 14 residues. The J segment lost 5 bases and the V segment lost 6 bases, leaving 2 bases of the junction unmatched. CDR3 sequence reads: CASRRTSGTGELFF. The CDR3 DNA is TGTGCCAGCAGAAGGACTAGCGGGACCGGGGAGCTGTTTTTT.

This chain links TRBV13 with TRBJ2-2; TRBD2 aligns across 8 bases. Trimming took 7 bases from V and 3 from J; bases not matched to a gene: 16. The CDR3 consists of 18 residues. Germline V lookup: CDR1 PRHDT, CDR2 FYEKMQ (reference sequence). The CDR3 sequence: CASMVTGRLATYTGELFF. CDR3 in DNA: TGTGCCAGCATGGTCACCGGGAGACTAGCGACCTACACCGGGGAGCTGTTTTTT.

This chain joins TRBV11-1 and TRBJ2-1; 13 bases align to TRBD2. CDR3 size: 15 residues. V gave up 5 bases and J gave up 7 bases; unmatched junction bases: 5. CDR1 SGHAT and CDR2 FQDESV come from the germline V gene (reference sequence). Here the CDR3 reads CASSQTSGGLNEQFF. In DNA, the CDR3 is TGTGCCAGCAGCCAGACTAGCGGGGGGTTGAATGAGCAGTTCTTC. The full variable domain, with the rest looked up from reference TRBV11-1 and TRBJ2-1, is EAEVAQSPRYKITEKSQAVAFWCDPISGHATLYWYRQILGQGPELLVQFQDESVVDDSQLPKDRFSAERLKGVDSTLKIQPAELGDSAMYLCASSQTSGGLNEQFFGPGTRLTVL.

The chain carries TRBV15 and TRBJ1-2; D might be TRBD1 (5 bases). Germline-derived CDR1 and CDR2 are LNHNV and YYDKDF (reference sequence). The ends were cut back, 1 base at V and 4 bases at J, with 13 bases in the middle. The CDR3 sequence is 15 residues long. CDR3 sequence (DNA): TGTGCCACCAGCAGAGCCGCGGGGGGGGTCTATGGCTACACCTTC. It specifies CATSRAAGGVYGYTF.

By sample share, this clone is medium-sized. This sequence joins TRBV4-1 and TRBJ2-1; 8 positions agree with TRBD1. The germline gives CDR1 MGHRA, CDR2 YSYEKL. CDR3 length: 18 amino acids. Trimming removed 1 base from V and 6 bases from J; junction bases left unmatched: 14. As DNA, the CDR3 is TGCGCCAGCAGCCAAGCCTTATTGGACAGGGCGGGGAGCAATGAGCAGTTCTTC. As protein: CASSQALLDRAGSNEQFF.

The CDR3 spells CASSPSMGAQPQHF. Written as DNA, the CDR3 is TGTGCCAGCAGCCCGAGCATGGGAGCTCAGCCCCAGCATTTT. The chain has TRBV5-5 and TRBJ1-5; D is undetermined. With 4 bases removed from V and 6 bases from J, the gap between germline ends came to 14 bases. CDR3 length equals 14 residues. Germline CDR1 reads SGHKS; CDR2 reads YYEKEE (reference sequence).

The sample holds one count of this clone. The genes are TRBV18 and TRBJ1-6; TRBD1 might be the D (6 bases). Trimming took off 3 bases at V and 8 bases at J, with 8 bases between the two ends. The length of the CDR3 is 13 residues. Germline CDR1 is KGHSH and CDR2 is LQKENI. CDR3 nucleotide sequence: TGTGCCAGCTCACCGGGGGCGGATTCACCCCTCCACTTT. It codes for CASSPGADSPLHF.

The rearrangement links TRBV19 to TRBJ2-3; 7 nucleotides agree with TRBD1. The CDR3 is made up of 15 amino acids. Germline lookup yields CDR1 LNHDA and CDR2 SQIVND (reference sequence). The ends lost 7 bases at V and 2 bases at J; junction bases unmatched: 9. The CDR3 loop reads CASNRQGDTTDTQYF. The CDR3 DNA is TGTGCCAGTAACCGTCAGGGGGACACCACAGATACGCAGTATTTT. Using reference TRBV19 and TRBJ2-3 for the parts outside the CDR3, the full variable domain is DGGITQSPKYLFRKEGQNVTLSCEQNLNHDAMYWYRQDPGQGLRLIYYSQIVNDFQKGDIAEGYSVSREKKESFPLTVTSAQKNPTAFYLCASNRQGDTTDTQYFGPGTRLTVL.